These T cell receptor beta chains were read from a single sample in a study of cytomegalovirus exposure and HLA in healthy donors. The data were produced by immunoSEQ multiplex PCR, yet TCRdb's version contains in-frame clones alone and is incomplete. This table holds over 150,000 clones, around 80% found once. The sequencing input was PBMCs. The receptors were sampled from a middle-aged woman in good health and CMV-seropositive. Each CDR3 is given with its conserved first and last residue. Fields, in order: clone size, D gene, V gene, J gene, CDR3 DNA, CDR3 protein. The D gene is left open where the match is weak. Rows may omit the clone size; those that give it use once, few, many or a size class.

>.|TRBD1|TRBV29-1|TRBJ2-2
TGCAGCGTTGAAAGGGACAGGGACTCCGGGGAGCTGTTTTTT
CSVERDRDSGELFF
>.|TRBD2|TRBV29-1|TRBJ2-7
TGCAGCGTTGAGGGGGGGACTAGCGGTTCTAGCTCCTACGAGCAGTACTTC
CSVEGGTSGSSSYEQYF
>.|.|TRBV5-1|TRBJ1-1
TGCGCCAGCAGCTTGACAGGGTACACTGAAGCTTTCTTT
CASSLTGYTEAFF
>once|.|TRBV27|TRBJ2-2
TGTGCCAGCAGTTCGGCTAGTCGGTACGCCGGGGAGCTGTTTTTT
CASSSASRYAGELFF
>.|.|TRBV7-9|TRBJ2-3
TGTGCCAGCAGCCCAGGGGAGACAGATACGCAGTATTTT
CASSPGETDTQYF
>.|.|TRBV27|TRBJ1-4
TGTGCCAGCAGGCCTGCGGGAGCAACTAATGAAAAACTGTTTTTT
CASRPAGATNEKLFF
>few|.|TRBV5-4|TRBJ1-3
TGTGCCAGCAGCTTGGGTCAAAACTCTGGAAACACCATATATTTT
CASSLGQNSGNTIYF
>.|.|TRBV2|TRBJ2-7
TGTGCCAGCAGGGGAAACACAGGGAACGAGCAGTACTTC
CASRGNTGNEQYF
>.|TRBD2|TRBV27|TRBJ2-1
TGTGCCAGCAGTTTACCCAGCGGGAGGAACAATGAGCAGTTCTTC
CASSLPSGRNNEQFF
>few|.|TRBV29-1|TRBJ1-3
TGCAGCGGCCTACAGGGCTCTGGAAACACCATATATTTT
CSGLQGSGNTIYF